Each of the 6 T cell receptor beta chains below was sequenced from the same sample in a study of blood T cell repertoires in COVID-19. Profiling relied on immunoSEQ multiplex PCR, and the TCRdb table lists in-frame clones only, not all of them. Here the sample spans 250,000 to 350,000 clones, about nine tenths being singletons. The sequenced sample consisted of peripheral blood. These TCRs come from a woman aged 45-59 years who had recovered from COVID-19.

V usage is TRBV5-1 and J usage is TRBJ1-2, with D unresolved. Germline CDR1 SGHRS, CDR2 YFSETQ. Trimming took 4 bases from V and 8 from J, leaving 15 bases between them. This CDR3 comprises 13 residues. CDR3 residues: CASSPAVAGGYTF. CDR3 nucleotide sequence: TGCGCCAGCAGCCCGGCGGTGGCCGGAGGCTACACCTTC.

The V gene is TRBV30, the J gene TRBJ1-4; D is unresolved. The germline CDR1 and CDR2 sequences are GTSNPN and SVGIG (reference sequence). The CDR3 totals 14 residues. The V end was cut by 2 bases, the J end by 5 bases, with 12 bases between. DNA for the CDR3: TGTGCCTGGAGTCCATCGAGAGGCAATGAAAAACTGTTTTTT. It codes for CAWSPSRGNEKLFF.

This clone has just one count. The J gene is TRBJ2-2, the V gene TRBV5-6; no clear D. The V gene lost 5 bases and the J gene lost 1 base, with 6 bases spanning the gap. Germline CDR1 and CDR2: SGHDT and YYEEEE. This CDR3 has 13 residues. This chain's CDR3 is CASRPRNTGELFF. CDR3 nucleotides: TGTGCCAGCAGACCGAGGAACACCGGGGAGCTGTTTTTT.

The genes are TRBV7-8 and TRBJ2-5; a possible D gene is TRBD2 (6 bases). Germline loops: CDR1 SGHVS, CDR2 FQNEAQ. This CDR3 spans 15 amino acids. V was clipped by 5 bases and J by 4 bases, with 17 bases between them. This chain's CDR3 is CASSRASAGGETQYF. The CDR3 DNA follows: TGTGCCAGCAGCCGAGCTAGCGCGGGCGGAGAGACCCAGTACTTC.

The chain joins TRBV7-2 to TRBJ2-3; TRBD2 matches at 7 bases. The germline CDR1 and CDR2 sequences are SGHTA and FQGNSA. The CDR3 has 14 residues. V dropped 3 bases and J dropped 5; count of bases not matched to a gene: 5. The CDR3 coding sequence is TGTGCCAGCAGCTTTTGGGGGGGAGAAGATACGCAGTATTTT. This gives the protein CASSFWGGEDTQYF.

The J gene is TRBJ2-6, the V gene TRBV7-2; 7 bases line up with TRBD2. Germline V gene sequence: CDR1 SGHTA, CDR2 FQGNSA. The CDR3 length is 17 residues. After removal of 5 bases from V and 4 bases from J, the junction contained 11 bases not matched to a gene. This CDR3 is CASSPLGGGSGANVLTF. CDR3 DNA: TGTGCCAGCAGCCCCCTTGGGGGGGGATCGGGGGCCAACGTCCTGACTTTC.